This T cell receptor (beta chain) was sequenced in a study of blood T cell repertoires in COVID-19. Across the whole study: T cells, B-cell-depleted T cells, or PBMCs supplied cDNA or gDNA.

V was shortened by 3 bases and J by 8 bases, with 11 bases between the two germline ends. In germline, CDR1 is SGHDT, CDR2 YYEEEE. This CDR3 region has 12 residues. Data came from immunoSEQ multiplex PCR; TCRdb stores just in-frame clones and leaves some out. Among 200,000 to 250,000 clones listed, around 83% were seen once. This clone was detected many times. This sequence was found in a man between 50 and 59 years old with active or convalescent COVID-19. The rearrangement uses TRBV5-6 and TRBJ1-2; D remains unclear. Sequenced material: peripheral blood. The CDR3 DNA reads TGTGCCAGCAGCTGGAGGACGTTAGGCTACACCTTC. Its protein is CASSWRTLGYTF.